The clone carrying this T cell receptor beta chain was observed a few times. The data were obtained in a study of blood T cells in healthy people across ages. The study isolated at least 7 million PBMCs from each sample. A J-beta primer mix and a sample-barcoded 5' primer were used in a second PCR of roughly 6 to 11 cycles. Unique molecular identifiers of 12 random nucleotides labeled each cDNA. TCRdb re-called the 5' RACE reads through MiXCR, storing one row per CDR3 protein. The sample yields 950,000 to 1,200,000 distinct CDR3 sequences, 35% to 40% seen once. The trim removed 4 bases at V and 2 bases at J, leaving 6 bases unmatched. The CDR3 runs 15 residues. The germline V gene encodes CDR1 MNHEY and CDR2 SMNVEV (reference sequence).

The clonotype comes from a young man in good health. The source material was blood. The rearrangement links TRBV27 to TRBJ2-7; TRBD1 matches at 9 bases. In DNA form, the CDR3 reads TGTGCCAGCAGTTATGGGGGGACAGGGACCTACGAGCAGTACTTC. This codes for CASSYGGTGTYEQYF.